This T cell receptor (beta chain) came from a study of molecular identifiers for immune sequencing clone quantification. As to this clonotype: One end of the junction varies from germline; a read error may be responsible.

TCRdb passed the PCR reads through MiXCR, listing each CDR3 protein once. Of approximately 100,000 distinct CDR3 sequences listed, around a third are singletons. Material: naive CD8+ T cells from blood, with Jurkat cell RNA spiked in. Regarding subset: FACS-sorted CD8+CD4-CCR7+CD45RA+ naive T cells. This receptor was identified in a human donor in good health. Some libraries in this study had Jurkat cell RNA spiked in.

The DNA of the CDR3 is TGTGCCAGCAGTCCCCCCTACGGGCAAGAGCCCCAGTACTTC. Amino acids: CASSPPYGQEPQYF. The chain joins TRBV28 to TRBJ2-5, with no clear D. The CDR3 extends over 14 amino acids. CDR1 and CDR2 (germline): MDHEN, SYDVKM.